Described below is a single T cell receptor (beta chain) sequence and its context. Its antigen is currently unknown. These data belong to a study of T cell repertoires in cytomegalovirus infection. The wider study: Recently identified HLA-C-restricted CMV epitopes and well-studied HLA-B-restricted CMV epitopes were used by the study. Shared public TCR beta signatures pointed to both CMV infection and a matching HLA type.

Study-level results: Public TCR beta family frequency separated CMV-and-HLA carriers, including in an independent cohort. Ex vivo responses were dominated by HLA-C-restricted CMV-specific TCR beta clonotypes.

TCRdb used MiXCR to reprocess the reads, holding one entry per CDR3 protein. The data show roughly 500,000 distinct CDR3 sequences, 30% to 40% seen once. The CDR3 is 16 residues long. The V end lost 4 bases, the J end lost 1 base, and 14 bases lay between the germline ends. In germline, CDR1 is SNHLY, CDR2 FYNNEI. The specimen comprised cultured PBMCs, sampled from culture after CMV antigen stimulation. This receptor was obtained from a human donor in good health (CMV status not recorded). Some clones in this sample may be carry-over from other donors' samples. The V call is TRBV2, the J call TRBJ1-5; weak D call: TRBD1 (6 bases). CDR3 in DNA: TGTGCCAGCAGTGCCTCGGGGGGCGGCAGCAATCAGCCCCAGCATTTT. This gives the protein CASSASGGGSNQPQHF.